Below, 17 T cell receptor beta chains from the same sample are listed, as sequenced in a study of blood T cell repertoires in COVID-19. The table came from immunoSEQ multiplex PCR; TCRdb's copy has only in-frame clones and leaves some out. The sample shows about 85,000 clones, 70% to 90% of them seen only once. Specimen: peripheral blood. These TCRs come from a woman of 80 years or more with acute or convalescent COVID-19.

The chain links TRBV29-1 to TRBJ1-1, with 8 bases lining up with TRBD1. The trim removed 5 bases at V and 1 base at J, leaving 12 bases unmatched. CDR3 size: 16 residues. Germline CDR1 reads SQVTM; CDR2 reads ANQGSEA. The CDR3 nucleotides are TGCAGCGTTACCCCGAGACAGGGGCTGACGAACACTGAAGCTTTCTTT. Amino acids: CSVTPRQGLTNTEAFF.

The chain recombines TRBV4-2 with TRBJ2-3; 9 nucleotides agree with TRBD2. The CDR3 consists of 17 residues. V lost 1 base, J lost 1 base, and 6 bases stayed unmatched. Germline values: CDR1 LGHNA, CDR2 YNFKEQ. The CDR3 DNA is TGTGCCAGCAGCCAAGGGGGTAGGACTAGCGGCACAGATACGCAGTATTTT. This codes for CASSQGGRTSGTDTQYF.

The rearrangement uses TRBV5-6 and TRBJ2-1, with TRBD1 identical over 8 bases. The CDR3 runs to 16 residues. CDR1 and CDR2 (germline): SGHDT, YYEEEE. The V segment lost 0 bases and the J segment 10 bases; nucleotides outside the gene matches: 12. The CDR3 reads CASSLGLDRVGREQFF. DNA for the CDR3: TGTGCCAGCAGCTTGGGTTTGGACAGGGTGGGGCGAGAGCAGTTCTTC.

The gene calls are TRBV15 and TRBJ2-3, with TRBD2 matching 10 bases. This CDR3 spans 18 amino acids. The V segment lost 3 bases and the J segment 1 base; nucleotides outside the gene matches: 10. Germline CDR1 is LNHNV and CDR2 is YYDKDF (reference sequence). The CDR3 DNA is TGTGCCACCAGCAGGCCACCCCGGACTAGCGGAGGCACAGATACGCAGTATTTT. Translated: CATSRPPRTSGGTDTQYF.

V and J are TRBV19 and TRBJ1-5; weak D call: TRBD1 (5 bases). CDR1 and CDR2 from the germline V gene are LNHDA and SQIVND (reference sequence). Trimming cost V 1 base and J 6 bases, with 13 bases left between them. This CDR3 spans 15 amino acids. The CDR3 DNA reads as TGTGCCAGTAGTATAGTGGGCAGGGAGGCTCAGCCCCAGCATTTT. It encodes CASSIVGREAQPQHF.

V and J are TRBV6-1 and TRBJ1-4; D gene uncertain. Germline loops: CDR1 MNHNS, CDR2 SASEGT. V was pared by 3 bases and J by 8 bases, with 13 bases between. The CDR3 extends over 14 amino acids. The CDR3 protein is CASSDGREWEKLFF. The DNA of the CDR3 is TGTGCCAGCAGTGATGGGAGGGAATGGGAAAAACTGTTTTTT.

The V gene is TRBV6-5, the J gene TRBJ2-1; the match to TRBD2 covers 9 bases. The germline CDR1 and CDR2 sequences are MNHEY and SVGAGI. V dropped 7 bases and J dropped 8; count of bases not matched to a gene: 6. The CDR3 sequence is 13 residues long. CDR3 nucleotide sequence: TGTGCCAGCAAGGCGGGAGGGCCCCATGAGCAGTTCTTC. This sequence encodes CASKAGGPHEQFF.

This clone has only a few counts. The chain uses TRBV11-3 and TRBJ2-1; perhaps TRBD1 as D (6 bases). Per the germline V gene, CDR1 is SGHNT and CDR2 is YENEEA. The V end was cut by 3 bases, the J end by 3 bases, with 12 bases between. The CDR3 spans 15 residues. The DNA for the CDR3 is TGTGCCAGCAGCTTCCGGGACAACATCTACAATGAGCAGTTCTTC. As protein: CASSFRDNIYNEQFF. The whole variable domain, filled in from reference TRBV11-3 and TRBJ2-1, reads EAGVVQSPRYKIIEKKQPVAFWCNPISGHNTLYWYLQNLGQGPELLIRYENEEAVDDSQLPKDRFSAERLKGVDSTLKIQPAELGDSAVYLCASSFRDNIYNEQFFGPGTRLTVL.

The rearrangement links TRBV7-2 to TRBJ1-1, with D hard to call. The CDR3 extends over 14 amino acids. The germline V gene encodes CDR1 SGHTA and CDR2 FQGNSA. Between the trimmed V and J ends, which lost 2 bases and 6 bases, there was a span of 13 bases. This CDR3 reads CASSLSRGLPEAFF. CDR3 nucleotide sequence: TGTGCCAGCAGCTTAAGTCGGGGTCTCCCTGAAGCTTTCTTT.

This chain joins TRBV5-6 and TRBJ2-5; D gene uncertain. Trimming removed 0 bases at V and 4 bases at J, with 13 bases between. The CDR3 totals 15 residues. CDR1 is SGHDT and CDR2 is YYEEEE in the germline V gene. This CDR3 is CASSLVRRWAETQYF. The CDR3 DNA reads as TGTGCCAGCAGCTTGGTACGGCGTTGGGCAGAGACCCAGTACTTC.

The CDR3 nucleotides read TGCGCCAGCAGCTGGGGGGTTTACCAAGAGACCCAGTACTTC. Its translation: CASSWGVYQETQYF. V gene TRBV5-1 combines with J gene TRBJ2-5; TRBD2 is a possible D gene (6 bases). Germline lookup yields CDR1 SGHRS and CDR2 YFSETQ. This CDR3 region has 14 residues. The V and J ends lost 3 bases and 0 bases respectively, with 9 bases between them.

The chain couples TRBV7-8 to TRBJ2-3, with 7 bases identical to TRBD2. Germline V lookup: CDR1 SGHVS, CDR2 FQNEAQ. This CDR3 has 16 residues. The ends lost 5 bases at V and 2 bases at J; junction bases unmatched: 10. This chain's CDR3 is CASSPLGAGDTDTQYF. The CDR3 DNA is TGTGCCAGCAGCCCTCTCGGGGCGGGGGACACAGATACGCAGTATTTT.

This chain uses TRBV19 with TRBJ2-2, with a tentative D call TRBD2 (6 bases). V dropped 9 bases and J dropped 4 bases, with 12 bases sitting between them. Per germline, CDR1 LNHDA and CDR2 SQIVND (reference sequence). CDR3 size: 13 residues. This chain's CDR3 is CASHRGGTGELFF. The CDR3 nucleotides read TGTGCCAGCCACCGGGGAGGCACCGGGGAGCTGTTTTTT.

Concerning this clone: Mismatch with germline at one junction end may stem from a read error. The rearrangement joins TRBV29-1 to TRBJ2-7; TRBD1 aligns across 10 bases. Germline V gene sequence: CDR1 SQVTM, CDR2 ANQGSEA. This CDR3 has 14 residues. Here the CDR3 DNA reads TGCAGCGTTCTCCGGGACAGGGGCTCCCACGAGCAGTACTTC. Its protein product is CSVLRDRGSHEQYF.

The V gene is TRBV5-1, the J gene TRBJ2-7, with D maybe TRBD2 (5 bases). Germline CDR1 reads SGHRS; CDR2 reads YFSETQ. The CDR3 sequence is 13 residues long. Trimming left V 0 bases short and J 2 bases short, with 6 bases between. The chain's CDR3 is CASSLDGAYEQYF. For the CDR3, the DNA is TGCGCCAGCAGCTTGGACGGGGCCTACGAGCAGTACTTC.

This clone came up a few times. The chain combines TRBV30 with TRBJ2-6, with 9 positions matching TRBD2. J gave up 0 bases and V 3 bases, and 3 bases lay outside the gene matches. Germline V lookup: CDR1 GTSNPN, CDR2 SVGIG (reference sequence). CDR3 length equals 16 residues. CDR3 region: CAWRLAGFSGANVLTF. CDR3 nucleotide sequence: TGTGCCTGGAGACTAGCGGGTTTCTCTGGGGCCAACGTCCTGACTTTC.

This clone was seen only once. This sequence joins TRBV7-2 and TRBJ2-5, with D perhaps TRBD2 (6 bases). V lost 2 bases, J lost 4 bases, and 17 bases lay in between. CDR1 is SGHTA and CDR2 is FQGNSA in the germline V gene. CDR3 length: 16 amino acids. CDR3 region: CASSLRSSRGGETQYF. As DNA, the CDR3 is TGTGCCAGCAGCTTAAGGAGTTCAAGGGGAGGAGAGACCCAGTACTTC.